This paragraph covers one TCR beta chain sequence. Its antigen is unidentified. This entry comes from a study of radiotherapy plus CTLA-4 blockade in lung cancer. Whole-study findings and limits: Peripheral blood showed expansion of tumor-derived TCR clones after radiotherapy and ipilimumab.

TCRdb keeps only in-frame clones here, not all; method: immunoSEQ multiplex PCR. The table includes roughly 90,000 clones, 82% detected once. CDR1 is SGHRS and CDR2 is YFSETQ in the germline V gene. The CDR3 consists of 12 residues. Trimming removed 4 bases at V and 2 bases at J, with 5 bases between. This chain links TRBV5-1 with TRBJ2-3; no clear D. The material sequenced was peripheral blood, taken from a patient treated with radiotherapy plus ipilimumab. This receptor was taken from a human donor with non-small cell lung cancer that progressed on radiotherapy plus ipilimumab. The CDR3 spells CASSAPTDTQYF. The CDR3, as DNA: TGCGCCAGCAGCGCCCCCACAGATACGCAGTATTTT.